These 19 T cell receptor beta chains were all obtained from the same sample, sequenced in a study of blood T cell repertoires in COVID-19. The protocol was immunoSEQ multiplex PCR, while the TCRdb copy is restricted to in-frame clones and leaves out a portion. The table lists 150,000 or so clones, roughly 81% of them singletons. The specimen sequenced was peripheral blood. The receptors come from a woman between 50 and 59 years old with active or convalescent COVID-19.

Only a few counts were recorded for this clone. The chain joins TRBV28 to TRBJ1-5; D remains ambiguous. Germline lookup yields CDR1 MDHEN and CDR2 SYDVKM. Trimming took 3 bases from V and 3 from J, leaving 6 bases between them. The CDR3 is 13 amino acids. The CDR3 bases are TGTGCCAGCAGTTTTCAGGACAATCAGCCCCAGCATTTT. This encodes CASSFQDNQPQHF.

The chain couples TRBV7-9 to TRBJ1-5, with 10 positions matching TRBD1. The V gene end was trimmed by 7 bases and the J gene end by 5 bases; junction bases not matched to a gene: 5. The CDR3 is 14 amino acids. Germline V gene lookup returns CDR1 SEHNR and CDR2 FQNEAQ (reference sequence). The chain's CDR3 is CASTTGQGDQPQHF. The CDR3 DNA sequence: TGTGCCAGCACGACAGGACAGGGGGATCAGCCCCAGCATTTT.

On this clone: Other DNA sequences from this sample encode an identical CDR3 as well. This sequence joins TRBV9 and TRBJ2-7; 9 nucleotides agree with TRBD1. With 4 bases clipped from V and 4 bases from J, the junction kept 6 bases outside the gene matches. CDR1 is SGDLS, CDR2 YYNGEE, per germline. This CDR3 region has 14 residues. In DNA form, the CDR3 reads TGTGCCAGCAGCCCACCGGGACAGGGTTACGAGCAGTACTTC. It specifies CASSPPGQGYEQYF.

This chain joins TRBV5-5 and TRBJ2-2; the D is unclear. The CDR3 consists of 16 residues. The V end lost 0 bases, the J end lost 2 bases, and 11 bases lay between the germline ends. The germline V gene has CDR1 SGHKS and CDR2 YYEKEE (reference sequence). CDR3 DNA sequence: TGTGCCAGCAGCTTGGCCCCGACTGAAAACACCGGGGAGCTGTTTTTT. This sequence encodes CASSLAPTENTGELFF.

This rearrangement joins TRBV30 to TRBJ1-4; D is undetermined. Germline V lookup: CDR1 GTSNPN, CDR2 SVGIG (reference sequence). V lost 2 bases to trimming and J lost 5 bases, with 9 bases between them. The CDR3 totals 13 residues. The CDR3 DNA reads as TGTGCCTGGAGTAAAGGACTGAATGAAAAACTGTTTTTT. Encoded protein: CAWSKGLNEKLFF.

CDR3 DNA sequence: TGTGCCAGCAGCTTAGTATCACAGGGATTAGAGACCCAGTACTTC. Protein: CASSLVSQGLETQYF. This sequence joins TRBV7-8 and TRBJ2-5; TRBD1 might be the D (6 bases). CDR1 SGHVS and CDR2 FQNEAQ come from the germline V gene. The CDR3 sequence is 15 residues long. Trimming took off 1 base at V and 4 bases at J, with 13 bases between the two ends.

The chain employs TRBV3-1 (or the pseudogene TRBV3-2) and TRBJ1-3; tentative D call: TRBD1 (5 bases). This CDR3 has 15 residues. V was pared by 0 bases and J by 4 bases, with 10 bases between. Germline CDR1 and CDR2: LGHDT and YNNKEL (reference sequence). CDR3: CASSQDRQGGNTIYF. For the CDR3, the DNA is TGTGCCAGCAGCCAAGATAGGCAGGGCGGAAACACCATATATTTT.

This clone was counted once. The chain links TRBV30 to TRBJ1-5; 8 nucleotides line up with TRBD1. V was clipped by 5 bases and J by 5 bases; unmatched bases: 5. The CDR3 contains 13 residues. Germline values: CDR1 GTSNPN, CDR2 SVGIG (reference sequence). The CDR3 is CAWGQGPHQPQHF. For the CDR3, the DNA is TGTGCCTGGGGACAGGGTCCCCATCAGCCCCAGCATTTT. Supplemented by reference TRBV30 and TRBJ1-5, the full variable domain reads SQTIHQWPATLVQPVGSPLSLECTVEGTSNPNLYWYRQAAGRGLQLLFYSVGIGQISSEVPQNLSASRPQDRQFILSSKKLLLSDSGFYLCAWGQGPHQPQHFGDGTRLSIL.

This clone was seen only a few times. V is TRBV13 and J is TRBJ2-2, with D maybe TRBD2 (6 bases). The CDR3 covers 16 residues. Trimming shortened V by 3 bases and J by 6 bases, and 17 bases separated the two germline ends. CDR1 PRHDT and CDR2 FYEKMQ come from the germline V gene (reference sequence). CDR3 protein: CASSFTTTPGAGELFF. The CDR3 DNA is TGTGCCAGCAGCTTTACTACGACACCGGGGGCCGGGGAGCTGTTTTTT.

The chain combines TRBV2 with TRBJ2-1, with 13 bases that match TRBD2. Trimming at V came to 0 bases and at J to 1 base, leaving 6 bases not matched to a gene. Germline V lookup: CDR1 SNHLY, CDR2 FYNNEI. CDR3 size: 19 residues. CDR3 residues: CASSEARTSGSGSYNEQFF. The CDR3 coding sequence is TGTGCCAGCAGTGAAGCCCGGACTAGCGGGAGCGGGTCCTACAATGAGCAGTTCTTC.

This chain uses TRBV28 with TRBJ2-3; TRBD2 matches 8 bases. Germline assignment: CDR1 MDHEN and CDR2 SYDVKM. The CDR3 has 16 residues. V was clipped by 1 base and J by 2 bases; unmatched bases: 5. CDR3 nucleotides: TGTGCCAGCAGTTTATTAACTAGCGGCCCCACAGATACGCAGTATTTT. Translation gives CASSLLTSGPTDTQYF.

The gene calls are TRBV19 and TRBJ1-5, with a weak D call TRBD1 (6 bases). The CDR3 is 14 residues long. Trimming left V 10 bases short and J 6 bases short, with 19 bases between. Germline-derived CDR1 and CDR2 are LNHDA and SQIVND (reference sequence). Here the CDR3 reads CANNPGQNAQPQHF. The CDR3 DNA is TGTGCCAACAACCCGGGACAAAATGCTCAGCCCCAGCATTTT. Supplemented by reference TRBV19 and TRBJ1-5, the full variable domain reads DGGITQSPKYLFRKEGQNVTLSCEQNLNHDAMYWYRQDPGQGLRLIYYSQIVNDFQKGDIAEGYSVSREKKESFPLTVTSAQKNPTAFYLCANNPGQNAQPQHFGDGTRLSIL.

The CDR3 reads CASSAGKSGTEAFF. In nucleotides, the CDR3 is TGTGCCAGTAGTGCCGGTAAGTCGGGCACTGAAGCTTTCTTT. This sequence joins TRBV19 and TRBJ1-1; D unresolved. Germline CDR1 LNHDA, CDR2 SQIVND (reference sequence). V lost 5 bases and J 4 bases, leaving 14 bases between the germline ends. This CDR3 spans 14 amino acids.

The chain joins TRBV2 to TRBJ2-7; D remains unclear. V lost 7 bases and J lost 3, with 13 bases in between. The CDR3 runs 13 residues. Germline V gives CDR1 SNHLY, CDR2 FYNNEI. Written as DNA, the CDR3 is TGTGCCAGCATGTCCCGGGTCGGCTACGAGCAGTACTTC. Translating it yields CASMSRVGYEQYF.

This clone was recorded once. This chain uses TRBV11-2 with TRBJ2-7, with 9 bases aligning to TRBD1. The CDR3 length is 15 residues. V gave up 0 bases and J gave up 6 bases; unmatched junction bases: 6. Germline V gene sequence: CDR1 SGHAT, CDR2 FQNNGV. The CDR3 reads CASSLDHRGLGEQYF. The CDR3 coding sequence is TGTGCCAGCAGCTTAGATCACAGGGGGCTAGGCGAGCAGTACTTC.

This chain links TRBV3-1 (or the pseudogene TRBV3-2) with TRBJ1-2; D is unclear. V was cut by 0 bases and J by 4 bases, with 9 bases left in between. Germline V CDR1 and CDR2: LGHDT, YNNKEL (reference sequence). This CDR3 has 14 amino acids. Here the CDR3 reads CASSQDPGGYGYTF. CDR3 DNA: TGTGCCAGCAGCCAAGATCCCGGCGGCTATGGCTACACCTTC.

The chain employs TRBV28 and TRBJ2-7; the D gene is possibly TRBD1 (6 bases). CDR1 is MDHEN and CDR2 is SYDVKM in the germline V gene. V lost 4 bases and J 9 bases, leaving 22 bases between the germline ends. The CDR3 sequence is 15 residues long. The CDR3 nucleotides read TGTGCCAGCAGTTCCGGGACACCTACCTTCGCCGGGCAGTACTTC. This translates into CASSSGTPTFAGQYF.

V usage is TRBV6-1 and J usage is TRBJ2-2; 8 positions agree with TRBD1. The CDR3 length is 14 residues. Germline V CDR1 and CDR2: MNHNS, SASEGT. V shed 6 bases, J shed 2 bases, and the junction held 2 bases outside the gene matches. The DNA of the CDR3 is TGTGCCAGCAGGGGGACAGGCAACACCGGGGAGCTGTTTTTT. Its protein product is CASRGTGNTGELFF.

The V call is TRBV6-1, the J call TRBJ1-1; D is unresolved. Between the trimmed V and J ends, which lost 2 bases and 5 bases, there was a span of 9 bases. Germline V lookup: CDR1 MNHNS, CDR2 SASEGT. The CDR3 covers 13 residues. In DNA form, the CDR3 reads TGTGCCAGCAGTGAACGTGGGGAGACTGAAGCTTTCTTT. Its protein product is CASSERGETEAFF.